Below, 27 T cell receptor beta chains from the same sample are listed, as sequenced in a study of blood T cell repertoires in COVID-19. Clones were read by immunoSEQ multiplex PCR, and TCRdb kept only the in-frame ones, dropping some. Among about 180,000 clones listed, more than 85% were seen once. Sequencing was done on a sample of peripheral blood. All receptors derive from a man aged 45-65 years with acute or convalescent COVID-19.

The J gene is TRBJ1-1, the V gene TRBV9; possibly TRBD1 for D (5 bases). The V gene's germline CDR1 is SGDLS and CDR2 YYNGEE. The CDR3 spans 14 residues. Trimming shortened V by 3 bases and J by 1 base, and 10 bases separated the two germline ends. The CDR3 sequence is CASSANQGNTEAFF. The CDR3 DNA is TGTGCCAGCAGCGCCAACCAGGGGAACACTGAAGCTTTCTTT.

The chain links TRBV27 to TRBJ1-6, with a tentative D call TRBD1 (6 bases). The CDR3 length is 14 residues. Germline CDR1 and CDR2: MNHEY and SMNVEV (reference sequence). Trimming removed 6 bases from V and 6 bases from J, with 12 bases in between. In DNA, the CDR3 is TGTGCCAGCAGCGACGACAGGTTTAATTCACCCCTCCACTTT. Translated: CASSDDRFNSPLHF.

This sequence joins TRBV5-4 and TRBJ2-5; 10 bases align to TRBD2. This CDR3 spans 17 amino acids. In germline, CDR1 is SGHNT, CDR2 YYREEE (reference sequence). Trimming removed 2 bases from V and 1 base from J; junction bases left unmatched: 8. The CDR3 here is CASSFPLAGDTQETQYF. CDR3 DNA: TGTGCCAGCAGCTTTCCCCTAGCGGGAGATACCCAAGAGACCCAGTACTTC.

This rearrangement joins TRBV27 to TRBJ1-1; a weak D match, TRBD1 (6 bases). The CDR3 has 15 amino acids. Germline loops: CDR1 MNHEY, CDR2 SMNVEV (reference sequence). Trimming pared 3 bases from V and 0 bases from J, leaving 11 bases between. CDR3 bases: TGTGCCAGCAGTTTCGGGGGGCGACTGAACACTGAAGCTTTCTTT. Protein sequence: CASSFGGRLNTEAFF.

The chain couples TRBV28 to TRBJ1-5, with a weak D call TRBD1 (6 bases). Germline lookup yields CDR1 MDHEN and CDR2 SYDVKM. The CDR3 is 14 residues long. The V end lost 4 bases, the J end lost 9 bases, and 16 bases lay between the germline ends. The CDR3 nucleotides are TGTGCCAGCAGTTCGGACAGCGCGTTCGGGCCCCAGCATTTT. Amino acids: CASSSDSAFGPQHF.

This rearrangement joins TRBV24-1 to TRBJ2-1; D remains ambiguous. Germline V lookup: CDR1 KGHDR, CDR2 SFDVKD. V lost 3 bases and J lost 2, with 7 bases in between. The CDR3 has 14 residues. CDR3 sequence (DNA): TGTGCCACCAGTGATGGCGGCCCCTACAATGAGCAGTTCTTC. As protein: CATSDGGPYNEQFF.

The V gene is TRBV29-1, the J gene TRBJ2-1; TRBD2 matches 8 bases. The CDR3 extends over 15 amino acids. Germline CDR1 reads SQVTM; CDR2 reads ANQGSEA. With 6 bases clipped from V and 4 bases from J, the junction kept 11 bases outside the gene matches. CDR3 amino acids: CSVPSTGGGYNEQFF. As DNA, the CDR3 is TGCAGCGTCCCCTCTACGGGGGGGGGATACAATGAGCAGTTCTTC.

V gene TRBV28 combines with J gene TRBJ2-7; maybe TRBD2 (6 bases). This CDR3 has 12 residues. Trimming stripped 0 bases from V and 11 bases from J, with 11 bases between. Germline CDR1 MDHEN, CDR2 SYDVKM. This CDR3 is CASSLWSGGEYF. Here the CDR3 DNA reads TGTGCCAGCAGTTTATGGTCGGGCGGGGAGTACTTC.

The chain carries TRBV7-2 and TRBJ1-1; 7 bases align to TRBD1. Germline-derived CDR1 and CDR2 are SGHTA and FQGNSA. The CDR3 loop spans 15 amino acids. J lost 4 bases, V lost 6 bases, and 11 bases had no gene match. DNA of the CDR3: TGTGCCAGCAGACAACAGGGGTTGGGGGGCACTGAAGCTTTCTTT. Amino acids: CASRQQGLGGTEAFF.

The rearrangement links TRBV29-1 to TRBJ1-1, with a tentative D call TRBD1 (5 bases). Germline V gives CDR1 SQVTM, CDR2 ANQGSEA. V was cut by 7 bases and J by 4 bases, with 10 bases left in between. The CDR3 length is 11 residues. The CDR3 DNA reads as TGCAGCGCTATTAGGGGCACTGAAGCTTTCTTT. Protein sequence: CSAIRGTEAFF.

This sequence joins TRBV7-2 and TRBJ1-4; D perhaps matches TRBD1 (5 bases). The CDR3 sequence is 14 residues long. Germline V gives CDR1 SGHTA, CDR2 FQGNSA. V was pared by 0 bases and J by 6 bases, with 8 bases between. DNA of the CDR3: TGTGCCAGCAGCTTAGCGGAAGGGGATGAAAAACTGTTTTTT. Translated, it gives CASSLAEGDEKLFF.

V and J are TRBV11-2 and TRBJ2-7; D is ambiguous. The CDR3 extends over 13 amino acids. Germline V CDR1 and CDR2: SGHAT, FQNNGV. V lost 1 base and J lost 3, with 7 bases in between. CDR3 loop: CASSLGQVYEQYF. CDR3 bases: TGTGCCAGCAGCTTAGGGCAGGTCTACGAGCAGTACTTC.

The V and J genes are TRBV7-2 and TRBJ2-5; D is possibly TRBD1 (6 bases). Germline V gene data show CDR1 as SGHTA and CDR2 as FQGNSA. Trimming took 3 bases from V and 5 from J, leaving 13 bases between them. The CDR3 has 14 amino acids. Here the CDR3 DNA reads TGTGCCAGCAGCTTCTACAGGGCTGGGGAGACCCAGTACTTC. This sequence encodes CASSFYRAGETQYF.

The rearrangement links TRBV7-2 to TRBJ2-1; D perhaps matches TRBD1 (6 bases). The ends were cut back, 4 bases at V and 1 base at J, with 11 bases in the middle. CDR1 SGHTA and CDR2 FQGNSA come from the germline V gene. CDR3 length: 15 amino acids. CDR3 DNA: TGTGCCAGCAGCTCGGGACAATTATCCTACAATGAGCAGTTCTTC. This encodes CASSSGQLSYNEQFF.

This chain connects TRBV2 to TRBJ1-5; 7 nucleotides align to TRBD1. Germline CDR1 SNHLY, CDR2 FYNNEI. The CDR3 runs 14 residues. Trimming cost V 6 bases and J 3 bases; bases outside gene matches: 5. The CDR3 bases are TGTGCCAGCAGACTGGACAGGAACAATCAGCCCCAGCATTTT. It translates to CASRLDRNNQPQHF.

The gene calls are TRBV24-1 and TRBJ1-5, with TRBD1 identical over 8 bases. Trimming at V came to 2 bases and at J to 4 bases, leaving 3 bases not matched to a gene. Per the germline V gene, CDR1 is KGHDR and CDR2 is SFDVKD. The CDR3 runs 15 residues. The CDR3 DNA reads TGTGCCACCAGTGATTCAGGGGGCCTGAATCAGCCCCAGCATTTT. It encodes CATSDSGGLNQPQHF.

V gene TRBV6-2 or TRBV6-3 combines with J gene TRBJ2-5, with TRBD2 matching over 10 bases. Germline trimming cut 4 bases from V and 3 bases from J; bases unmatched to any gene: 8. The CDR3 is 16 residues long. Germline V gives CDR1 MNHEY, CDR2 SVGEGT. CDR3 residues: CASSFNSGGMEETQYF. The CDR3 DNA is TGTGCCAGCAGTTTTAATAGCGGGGGGATGGAAGAGACCCAGTACTTC.

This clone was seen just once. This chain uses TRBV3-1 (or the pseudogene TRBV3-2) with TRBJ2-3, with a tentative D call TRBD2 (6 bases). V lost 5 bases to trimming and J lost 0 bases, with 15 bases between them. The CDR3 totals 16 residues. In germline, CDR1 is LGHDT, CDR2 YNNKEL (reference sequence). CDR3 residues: CASSLTLAASTDTQYF. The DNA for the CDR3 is TGTGCCAGCAGCTTGACACTAGCTGCTAGCACAGATACGCAGTATTTT.

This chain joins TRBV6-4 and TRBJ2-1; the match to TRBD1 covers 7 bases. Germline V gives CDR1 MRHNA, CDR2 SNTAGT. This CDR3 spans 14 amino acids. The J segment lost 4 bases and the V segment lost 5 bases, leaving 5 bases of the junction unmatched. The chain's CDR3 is CASSPGTDYNEQFF. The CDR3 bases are TGTGCCAGCAGTCCCGGGACAGATTACAATGAGCAGTTCTTC.

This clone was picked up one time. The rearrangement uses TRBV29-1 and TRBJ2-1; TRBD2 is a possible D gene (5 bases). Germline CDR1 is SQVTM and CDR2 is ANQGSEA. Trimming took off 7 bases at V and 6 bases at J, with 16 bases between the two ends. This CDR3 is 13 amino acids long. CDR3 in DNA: TGCAGCGCCCTCGGGGATCGGTTCAATGAGCAGTTCTTC. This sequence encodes CSALGDRFNEQFF.

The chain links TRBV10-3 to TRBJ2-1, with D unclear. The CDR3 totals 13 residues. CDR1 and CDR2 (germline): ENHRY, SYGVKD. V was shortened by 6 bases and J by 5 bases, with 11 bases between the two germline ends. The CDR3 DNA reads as TGTGCCATCAGAAAAGACTCGGACAATGAGCAGTTCTTC. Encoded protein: CAIRKDSDNEQFF.

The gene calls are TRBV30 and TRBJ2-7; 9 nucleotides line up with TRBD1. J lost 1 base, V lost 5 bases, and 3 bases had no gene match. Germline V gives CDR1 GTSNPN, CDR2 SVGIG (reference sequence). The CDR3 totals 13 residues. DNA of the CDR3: TGTGCCTGGCGGGACAGGGTATCCTACGAGCAGTACTTC. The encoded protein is CAWRDRVSYEQYF.

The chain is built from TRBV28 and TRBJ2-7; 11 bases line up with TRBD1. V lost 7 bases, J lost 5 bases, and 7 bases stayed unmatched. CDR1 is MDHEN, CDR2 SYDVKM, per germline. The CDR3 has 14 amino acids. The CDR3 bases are TGTGCCAGCACCTTGCGGGGACAGGGGGACGAGCAGTACTTC. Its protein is CASTLRGQGDEQYF.

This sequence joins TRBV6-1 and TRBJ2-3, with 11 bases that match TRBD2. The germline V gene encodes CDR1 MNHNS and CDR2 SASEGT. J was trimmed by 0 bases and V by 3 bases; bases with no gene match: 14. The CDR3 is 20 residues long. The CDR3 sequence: CASSDSIPFTSGGSTDTQYF. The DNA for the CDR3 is TGTGCCAGCAGTGATAGTATTCCCTTTACTAGCGGGGGAAGCACAGATACGCAGTATTTT.

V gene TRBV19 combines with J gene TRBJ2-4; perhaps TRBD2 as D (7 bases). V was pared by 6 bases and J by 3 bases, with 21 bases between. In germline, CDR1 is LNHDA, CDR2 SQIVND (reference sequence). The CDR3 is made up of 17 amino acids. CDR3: CASSKIGGRVGKNIQYF. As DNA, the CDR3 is TGTGCCAGTAGCAAGATAGGGGGGAGGGTTGGCAAAAACATTCAGTACTTC.

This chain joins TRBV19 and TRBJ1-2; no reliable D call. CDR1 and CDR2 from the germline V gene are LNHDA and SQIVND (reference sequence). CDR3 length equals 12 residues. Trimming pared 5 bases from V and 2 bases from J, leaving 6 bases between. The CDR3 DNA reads TGTGCCAGTAGTCCGGGGAACTATGGCTACACCTTC. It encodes CASSPGNYGYTF.

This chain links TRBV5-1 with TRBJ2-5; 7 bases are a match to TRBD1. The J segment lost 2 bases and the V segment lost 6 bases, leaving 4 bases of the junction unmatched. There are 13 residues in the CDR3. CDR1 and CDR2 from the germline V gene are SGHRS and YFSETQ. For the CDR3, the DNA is TGCGCCAGCAACCGGGACAGTCAAGAGACCCAGTACTTC. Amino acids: CASNRDSQETQYF.